The clone carrying this T cell receptor beta chain was seen a few times. What it recognizes is unknown. This CDR3 comprises 12 residues. Trimming removed 5 bases from V and 9 bases from J, with 13 bases in between. Germline CDR1 is MNHEY and CDR2 is SVGAGI. The data were taken from a study of cytomegalovirus exposure and HLA in healthy donors. The wider study: Out of 398 genotyped donors, approximately 84% belonged to the Caucasian-associated ancestry cluster. Study-wide findings and caveats: Sequencing likely produced, as an artifact, a cluster of highly shared sequence variants.

All the people who gave samples were healthy bone marrow donors. 13 Jbeta primers and 60 Vbeta primers were used for the PCR. Sequencing was performed with immunoSEQ multiplex PCR; in TCRdb, only in-frame clones are kept and a portion is missing. The table shows 150,000 or so clones, with under 80% occurring only once. Sequenced input: PBMCs. This sequence was found in a human donor in good health. The chain carries TRBV6-5 and TRBJ1-1, with D maybe TRBD1 (5 bases). CDR3 in amino acids: CASSLDRRKAFF. CDR3 coding DNA: TGTGCCAGCAGTCTTGACAGAAGGAAAGCTTTCTTT.